Listed here are 28 T cell receptor beta chains from one sample, sequenced in a study of shared clonotypes between healthy human individuals. Sequencing used immunoSEQ multiplex PCR; TCRdb keeps in-frame clones, though not all of them. The sample yields about 2.3 million clones, roughly 92% seen once. Sequenced: naive CD4+ T cells from PBMCs. Sample subset: CD45RA+ positively selected. These receptors were collected from a man younger than 35 in good health. Some clones in this sample may be carry-over from other donors' samples.

The chain recombines TRBV4-1 with TRBJ1-3; unclear D gene. The CDR3 is made up of 14 amino acids. In germline, CDR1 is MGHRA, CDR2 YSYEKL. V lost 0 bases and J 2 bases, leaving 5 bases between the germline ends. CDR3 sequence: CASSQDTPGNTIYF. In DNA, the CDR3 is TGCGCCAGCAGCCAAGACACACCTGGAAACACCATATATTTT.

The V gene is TRBV28, the J gene TRBJ1-1; D is unresolved. This CDR3 is built from 13 residues. Per the germline V gene, CDR1 is MDHEN and CDR2 is SYDVKM. Trimming left V 8 bases short and J 3 bases short, with 13 bases between. This CDR3 is CASQGYRDTEAFF. Written as DNA, the CDR3 is TGTGCCAGCCAAGGGTACCGGGACACTGAAGCTTTCTTT.

The J gene is TRBJ2-7, the V gene TRBV15; maybe TRBD2 (7 bases). The germline V and J ends were trimmed by 0 bases and 4 bases, with 22 bases remaining between them. CDR1 LNHNV and CDR2 YYDKDF come from the germline V gene (reference sequence). This CDR3 contains 18 residues. CDR3 region: CATSRELDRTSGTYEQYF. Written as DNA, the CDR3 is TGTGCCACCAGCAGAGAATTAGATCGGACTAGTGGGACATACGAGCAGTACTTC.

The genes are TRBV5-1 and TRBJ2-7, with 12 bases fitting TRBD2. The trim removed 3 bases at V and 1 base at J, leaving 5 bases unmatched. The CDR3 spans 16 residues. CDR1 and CDR2 (germline): SGHRS, YFSETQ. CDR3 amino acids: CASSSRTSGVSYEQYF. CDR3 sequence (DNA): TGCGCCAGCAGCTCCAGGACTAGCGGGGTATCCTACGAGCAGTACTTC. The variable domain in full, with the rest retrieved from reference TRBV5-1 and TRBJ2-7, is KAGVTQTPRYLIKTRGQQVTLSCSPISGHRSVSWYQQTPGQGLQFLFEYFSETQRNKGNFPGRFSGRQFSNSRSEMNVSTLELGDSALYLCASSSRTSGVSYEQYFGPGTRLTVT.

The chain uses TRBV7-8 and TRBJ1-1; D is ambiguous. This CDR3 is built from 15 residues. With 5 bases removed from V and 4 bases from J, the gap between germline ends came to 17 bases. Germline lookup yields CDR1 SGHVS and CDR2 FQNEAQ. In DNA, the CDR3 is TGTGCCAGCAGCCCTACGTGGAGCCGGTCCACTGAAGCTTTCTTT. This translates into CASSPTWSRSTEAFF.

The CDR3 DNA is TGTGCCTGGATTTCGCGGTGGGGCAATTCACCCCTCCACTTT. It encodes CAWISRWGNSPLHF. The genes are TRBV30 and TRBJ1-6; D possibly corresponds to TRBD1 (5 bases). There are 14 residues in the CDR3. V lost 4 bases, J lost 7 bases, and 14 bases lay in between. Per germline, CDR1 GTSNPN and CDR2 SVGIG (reference sequence).

This clone was recorded a few times. This sequence joins TRBV19 and TRBJ2-2; unclear D gene. V gave up 4 bases and J gave up 5 bases, with 5 bases separating them. The length of the CDR3 is 12 residues. CDR1 is LNHDA, CDR2 SQIVND, per germline (reference sequence). In nucleotides, the CDR3 is TGTGCCAGTAGTAAGGCTACCGGGGAGCTGTTTTTT. This gives the protein CASSKATGELFF. Filled out from reference TRBV19 and TRBJ2-2, the complete variable domain reads DGGITQSPKYLFRKEGQNVTLSCEQNLNHDAMYWYRQDPGQGLRLIYYSQIVNDFQKGDIAEGYSVSREKKESFPLTVTSAQKNPTAFYLCASSKATGELFFGEGSRLTVL.

The gene calls are TRBV19 and TRBJ1-2; a weak D match, TRBD1 (6 bases). Germline V gene lookup returns CDR1 LNHDA and CDR2 SQIVND (reference sequence). The V and J ends lost 5 bases and 3 bases respectively, with 13 bases between them. This CDR3 is built from 14 residues. The CDR3: CASSVGGLDYGYTF. The CDR3 region has the DNA TGTGCCAGTAGTGTCGGGGGGCTGGACTATGGCTACACCTTC.

Regarding this clone: The same CDR3 can be traced to other DNA sequences in this sample. The chain uses TRBV28 and TRBJ2-7, with D unclear. The CDR3 sequence is 11 residues long. Trimming removed 4 bases from V and 4 bases from J, with 5 bases in between. Germline V gene lookup returns CDR1 MDHEN and CDR2 SYDVKM. The CDR3 here is CASSSYYEQYF. The DNA of the CDR3 is TGTGCCAGCAGTTCTTATTACGAGCAGTACTTC.

On this clone: The sample has other DNA sequences that encode this CDR3 too. The V and J genes are TRBV28 and TRBJ1-5, with D unclear. The CDR3 sequence is 13 residues long. V lost 7 bases to trimming and J lost 13 bases, with 20 bases between them. Germline-derived CDR1 and CDR2 are MDHEN and SYDVKM. The CDR3 loop reads CASKVHAASTQHF. As DNA, the CDR3 is TGTGCCAGCAAAGTTCACGCCGCCTCGACTCAGCATTTT.

V and J are TRBV18 and TRBJ1-5; D remains ambiguous. CDR3 length: 12 residues. Trimming took 5 bases from V and 3 from J, leaving 5 bases between them. The germline V gene encodes CDR1 KGHSH and CDR2 LQKENI. The CDR3 nucleotides are TGTGCCAGCTCAGGGGTCAATCAGCCCCAGCATTTT. The encoded protein is CASSGVNQPQHF.

This chain uses TRBV4-2 with TRBJ2-7; 9 bases align to TRBD2. The CDR3 is 20 residues long. Germline V gene data show CDR1 as LGHNA and CDR2 as YNFKEQ. J gave up 5 bases and V 1 base, and 21 bases lay outside the gene matches. The CDR3: CASSQGAPGSFSGRLHEQYF. For the CDR3, the DNA is TGTGCCAGCAGCCAAGGAGCGCCCGGATCCTTCAGCGGGAGGCTCCACGAGCAGTACTTC.

V and J are TRBV23-1 and TRBJ1-5; D remains ambiguous. TRBV23-1 is recorded as an ORF, its role being uncertain. This CDR3 region has 14 residues. V gave up 4 bases and J gave up 4 bases, with 11 bases separating them. The CDR3 region has the DNA TGCGCCAGCAGTCGTGCTTTCCATAATCAGCCCCAGCATTTT. It codes for CASSRAFHNQPQHF.

The chain is built from TRBV19 and TRBJ1-2; D is undetermined. Germline CDR1 reads LNHDA; CDR2 reads SQIVND (reference sequence). V lost 3 bases and J lost 4, with 9 bases in between. CDR3 length: 13 residues. CDR3 protein: CASSIFPAYGYTF. CDR3 DNA sequence: TGTGCCAGTAGTATTTTTCCGGCCTATGGCTACACCTTC.

The DNA of the CDR3 is TGTGCCAGCAGTTTACAGGCCACCTACGAGCAGTACTTC. Amino acid sequence: CASSLQATYEQYF. The chain employs TRBV28 and TRBJ2-7; D gene uncertain. The V gene lost 2 bases and the J gene lost 2 bases, with 7 bases spanning the gap. Germline V CDR1 and CDR2: MDHEN, SYDVKM. This CDR3 is built from 13 residues.

The rearrangement links TRBV28 to TRBJ2-2, with TRBD1 matching 8 bases. Germline lookup yields CDR1 MDHEN and CDR2 SYDVKM. The V and J ends lost 7 bases and 5 bases, in that order; junction bases with no gene match: 9. This CDR3 is 15 amino acids long. As DNA, the CDR3 is TGTGCCAGCAAAGGACAGGGAGTGTTGACCGGGGAGCTGTTTTTT. The encoded protein is CASKGQGVLTGELFF.

The chain employs TRBV5-6 and TRBJ1-2; the D gene is possibly TRBD1 (6 bases). The germline CDR1 and CDR2 sequences are SGHDT and YYEEEE. V was clipped by 4 bases and J by 3 bases, with 19 bases between them. The CDR3 covers 16 residues. The chain's CDR3 is CASSLGPQGRDYGYTF. The CDR3 DNA follows: TGTGCCAGCAGCCTTGGGCCACAGGGACGAGACTATGGCTACACCTTC.

As regards this clone: The sample contains more than one DNA sequence encoding this CDR3. The chain uses TRBV15 and TRBJ2-3; D assignment may be TRBD1 or TRBD2 (6 bases each). CDR1 and CDR2 (germline): LNHNV, YYDKDF (reference sequence). V was cut by 4 bases and J by 0 bases, with 8 bases left in between. The CDR3 has 14 residues. The CDR3 sequence is CATSIGGSTDTQYF. The CDR3 DNA reads as TGTGCCACCAGCATAGGGGGGAGCACAGATACGCAGTATTTT.

This clone has more than one count but fewer than ten. Other DNA sequences in this sample translate to the same CDR3. The chain recombines TRBV5-1 with TRBJ2-5; D gene uncertain. Trimming left V 2 bases short and J 5 bases short, with 4 bases between. CDR1 and CDR2 (germline): SGHRS, YFSETQ. The CDR3 covers 11 residues. CDR3 nucleotides: TGCGCCAGCAGCTTTGCTGAGACCCAGTACTTC. Amino acid sequence: CASSFAETQYF.

This clone was picked up one time. The rearrangement links TRBV29-1 to TRBJ1-4, with 11 bases lining up with TRBD1. Trimming took 3 bases from V and 11 from J; bases not matched to a gene: 11. Germline V gene data show CDR1 as SQVTM and CDR2 as ANQGSEA. The CDR3 has 15 amino acids. The CDR3 sequence is CSVDRAWTGGRKLFF. In DNA form, the CDR3 reads TGCAGCGTTGATAGGGCTTGGACAGGGGGCAGGAAACTGTTTTTT.

The chain is built from TRBV4-1 and TRBJ2-1; TRBD1 or TRBD2 may be the D gene (5 bases each). Germline loops: CDR1 MGHRA, CDR2 YSYEKL. CDR3 size: 14 residues. V was cut by 3 bases and J by 7 bases, with 13 bases left in between. The CDR3 protein is CASSQELRENEQFF. The CDR3 region has the DNA TGCGCCAGCAGCCAGGAACTCAGGGAGAATGAGCAGTTCTTC.

Remarks on this clone: Additional DNA sequences in this sample encode the identical CDR3. The genes are TRBV5-1 and TRBJ2-2; 8 bases fit TRBD1. CDR3 length: 15 residues. Germline trimming cut 4 bases from V and 2 bases from J; bases unmatched to any gene: 4. CDR1 SGHRS and CDR2 YFSETQ come from the germline V gene. Here the CDR3 DNA reads TGCGCCAGCAGCCCCGGACAGGGCAACACCGGGGAGCTGTTTTTT. Its protein is CASSPGQGNTGELFF.

The chain is built from TRBV28 and TRBJ1-1, with D unresolved. With 5 bases removed from V and 0 bases from J, the gap between germline ends came to 10 bases. Germline lookup yields CDR1 MDHEN and CDR2 SYDVKM. The CDR3 length is 14 residues. CDR3 region: CASSLLTMNTEAFF. CDR3 sequence (DNA): TGTGCCAGCAGTCTTCTAACCATGAACACTGAAGCTTTCTTT. Based on the CDR3 plus reference TRBV28 and TRBJ1-1, the full variable domain is DVKVTQSSRYLVKRTGEKVFLECVQDMDHENMFWYRQDPGLGLRLIYFSYDVKMKEKGDIPEGYSVSREKKERFSLILESASTNQTSMYLCASSLLTMNTEAFFGQGTRLTVV.

The chain joins TRBV5-1 to TRBJ2-3; 9 nucleotides align to TRBD2. Per the germline V gene, CDR1 is SGHRS and CDR2 is YFSETQ. The CDR3 length is 16 residues. Trimming removed 4 bases from V and 5 bases from J; junction bases left unmatched: 11. The CDR3 nucleotides read TGCGCCAGCAGCATGCAGGCGGGAGGGGGTGGAGATACGCAGTATTTT. Translating it yields CASSMQAGGGGDTQYF.

This rearrangement joins TRBV18 to TRBJ2-3, with 9 bases matching TRBD1. The V gene end was trimmed by 5 bases and the J gene end by 2 bases; junction bases not matched to a gene: 5. The CDR3 length is 15 residues. Per the germline V gene, CDR1 is KGHSH and CDR2 is LQKENI. The CDR3 coding sequence is TGTGCCAGCTCATCGGGACAGGGTAACACAGATACGCAGTATTTT. As protein: CASSSGQGNTDTQYF.

V and J are TRBV5-1 and TRBJ2-4; D unresolved. The CDR3 covers 13 residues. Trimming pared 4 bases from V and 6 bases from J, leaving 11 bases between. Per germline, CDR1 SGHRS and CDR2 YFSETQ. The CDR3 DNA follows: TGCGCCAGCAGCCCGGCTGGCTTAAACATTCAGTACTTC. The encoded protein is CASSPAGLNIQYF.

This rearrangement joins TRBV5-1 to TRBJ2-7; 7 bases are a match to TRBD1. CDR1 SGHRS and CDR2 YFSETQ come from the germline V gene. The V segment lost 4 bases and the J segment 7 bases; nucleotides outside the gene matches: 8. The CDR3 contains 13 residues. The CDR3 DNA is TGCGCCAGCAGCGCCGACAGGGAAGCGGAGCAGTACTTC. Protein product: CASSADREAEQYF. Looking up the rest from reference TRBV5-1 and TRBJ2-7 gives the full variable domain: KAGVTQTPRYLIKTRGQQVTLSCSPISGHRSVSWYQQTPGQGLQFLFEYFSETQRNKGNFPGRFSGRQFSNSRSEMNVSTLELGDSALYLCASSADREAEQYFGPGTRLTVT.

The chain carries TRBV7-9 and TRBJ1-2, with 8 bases identical to TRBD1. CDR1 and CDR2 (germline): SEHNR, FQNEAQ (reference sequence). Germline trimming cut 5 bases from V and 4 bases from J; bases unmatched to any gene: 6. There are 14 residues in the CDR3. CDR3 DNA sequence: TGTGCCAGCAGCCCGGTCGGGACAGGCTATGGCTACACCTTC. Translation gives CASSPVGTGYGYTF.